The 10 T cell receptor beta chains below all came from one sample that was sequenced in a study of CD8 T cells in Susac syndrome. RNA, at 0.5 to 1 ug, was reverse transcribed with random hexamers. TCRdb passed the immunoSEQ multiplex PCR reads through MiXCR, listing each CDR3 protein once. The sample lists about 140,000 distinct CDR3 sequences; over 90% were seen once. The sample consisted of CD8+ T cells from PBMCs. These receptors came from a human donor with Susac syndrome.

The chain joins TRBV30 to TRBJ2-1, with 10 bases matching TRBD2. CDR3 size: 16 residues. Germline V gives CDR1 GTSNPN, CDR2 SVGIG (reference sequence). V lost 2 bases to trimming and J lost 0 bases; unmatched junction nucleotides: 4. The CDR3 DNA is TGTGCCTGGAGTCGCCTAGCGGGGGCCTCCTACAATGAGCAGTTCTTC. It yields the protein CAWSRLAGASYNEQFF.

The chain combines TRBV4-1 with TRBJ2-3; 9 bases align to TRBD2. Germline CDR1 is MGHRA and CDR2 is YSYEKL. This CDR3 contains 17 residues. The ends lost 5 bases at V and 6 bases at J; junction bases unmatched: 15. The CDR3 protein is CASSSTVAGGSEDTQYF. The DNA of the CDR3 is TGCGCCAGCAGCTCAACAGTCGCGGGAGGGTCGGAGGATACGCAGTATTTT.

This clonotype was detected only once. The J gene is TRBJ2-7, the V gene TRBV6-5; 13 nucleotides line up with TRBD2. Germline values: CDR1 MNHEY, CDR2 SVGAGI. This CDR3 comprises 15 residues. V gave up 5 bases and J gave up 6 bases; unmatched junction bases: 7. CDR3 region: CASSPGLAGASEQYF. The CDR3 bases are TGTGCCAGCAGTCCCGGACTAGCGGGGGCCTCCGAGCAGTACTTC.

V and J are TRBV20-1 and TRBJ1-1; 7 nucleotides line up with TRBD1. This CDR3 is 12 amino acids long. CDR1 and CDR2 from the germline V gene are DFQATT and SNEGSKA (reference sequence). Trimming at V came to 5 bases and at J to 4 bases, leaving 4 bases not matched to a gene. DNA of the CDR3: TGCAGTGCTTTCAAGGGGGCCACTGAAGCTTTCTTT. It translates to CSAFKGATEAFF.

The V gene is TRBV29-1, the J gene TRBJ2-6, with unresolved D. Trimming pared 5 bases from V and 2 bases from J, leaving 10 bases between. Germline V gene lookup returns CDR1 SQVTM and CDR2 ANQGSEA. The CDR3 loop spans 14 amino acids. The CDR3 spells CSVIMVAGANVLTF. The CDR3 bases are TGCAGCGTTATAATGGTTGCTGGGGCCAACGTCCTGACTTTC.

The genes are TRBV7-9 and TRBJ2-7; 9 bases agree with TRBD2. Unmatched junction bases numbered 8, after V lost 5 bases and J lost 3 bases. Germline-derived CDR1 and CDR2 are SEHNR and FQNEAQ (reference sequence). This CDR3 is built from 15 residues. The CDR3 reads CASSEPTSGDYEQYF. The CDR3 DNA sequence: TGTGCCAGCAGCGAGCCGACTAGCGGAGACTACGAGCAGTACTTC.

The chain recombines TRBV9 with TRBJ1-5; TRBD1 matches 8 bases. The CDR3 sequence is 14 residues long. Germline V gene data show CDR1 as SGDLS and CDR2 as YYNGEE. V was pared by 4 bases and J by 7 bases, with 7 bases of the junction left unmatched. The CDR3 sequence: CASSQGTGGQPQHF. The CDR3 bases are TGTGCCAGCAGCCAGGGGACAGGCGGGCAGCCCCAGCATTTT.

The chain is built from TRBV12-3 or TRBV12-4 and TRBJ1-2, with a tentative D call TRBD1 (6 bases). Trimming pared 4 bases from V and 6 bases from J, leaving 12 bases between. The CDR3 length is 13 residues. CDR3: CASSYWGRNGYTF. The CDR3 DNA sequence: TGTGCCAGCAGTTACTGGGGGCGGAATGGCTACACCTTC.

This clonotype has only a few counts. The V and J genes are TRBV12-3 or TRBV12-4 and TRBJ2-5; D is uncertain. The CDR3 is 12 residues long. V was cut by 4 bases and J by 5 bases, with 8 bases left in between. In nucleotides, the CDR3 is TGTGCCAGCAGTTCCGCAAGGGAGACCCAGTACTTC. Its translation: CASSSARETQYF.

The rearrangement uses TRBV12-5 and TRBJ2-7, with 9 bases aligning to TRBD1. With 11 bases clipped from V and 4 bases from J, the junction kept 18 bases outside the gene matches. This CDR3 contains 16 residues. Germline V gene data show CDR1 as LGHNT and CDR2 as FRNRAP. CDR3 DNA sequence: TGTGCTTCCTCCCCGGGACAGGGTTCGACTGGGTACGAGCAGTACTTC. It yields the protein CASSPGQGSTGYEQYF.